Each of the 5 T cell receptor beta chains below was sequenced from the same sample in a study of CD8 T cells in Susac syndrome. RNA totalling about 0.45 to 1 ug underwent reverse transcription with random hexamers. TCRdb reprocessed the immunoSEQ multiplex PCR reads with MiXCR, giving one entry per CDR3 protein. This sample carries some 180,000 distinct CDR3 sequences, around 94% of them seen once, and the ten largest clones take more than 0.08%. Sequenced material: CD4+ T cells from PBMCs. The source of these receptors is a human donor with Susac syndrome.

The rearrangement joins TRBV5-1 to TRBJ2-3; 11 nucleotides align to TRBD2. Germline assignment: CDR1 SGHRS and CDR2 YFSETQ. The CDR3 is made up of 16 amino acids. V lost 2 bases and J lost 2; bases outside the gene matches: 4. The CDR3 DNA sequence: TGCGCCAGCAGCTTATCTAGCGGGGGGAACACAGATACGCAGTATTTT. Translation gives CASSLSSGGNTDTQYF.

This chain uses TRBV4-3 with TRBJ1-3; D unresolved. Germline assignment: CDR1 LGHNA and CDR2 YSLEER. V lost 1 base and J lost 0, with 19 bases in between. This CDR3 contains 19 residues. The CDR3 nucleotides read TGCGCCAGCAGCCAAGGGAACACCCCCAACTTGCACTCTGGAAACACCATATATTTT. The encoded protein is CASSQGNTPNLHSGNTIYF.

The rearrangement joins TRBV12-3 or TRBV12-4 to TRBJ1-2; no definite D call. V lost 5 bases, J lost 8 bases, and 9 bases lay in between. The CDR3 extends over 11 amino acids. In DNA form, the CDR3 reads TGTGCCAGCAGTAGGTCGGGAGGCTACACCTTC. Its protein is CASSRSGGYTF.

The V and J genes are TRBV4-3 and TRBJ1-2, with 7 bases that match TRBD1. From germline, CDR1 is LGHNA and CDR2 YSLEER. This CDR3 region has 15 residues. After removal of 0 bases from V and 4 bases from J, the junction contained 5 bases not matched to a gene. DNA for the CDR3: TGCGCCAGCAGCCAAGAAGTCGCAGGGGGCTATGGCTACACCTTC. Amino acids: CASSQEVAGGYGYTF.

The chain links TRBV9 to TRBJ2-1; possibly TRBD2 for D (5 bases). The CDR3 length is 13 residues. Trimming shortened V by 4 bases and J by 9 bases, and 14 bases separated the two germline ends. The V gene's germline CDR1 is SGDLS and CDR2 YYNGEE. CDR3 protein: CASSSALGGEQFF. CDR3 bases: TGTGCCAGCAGCTCCGCCCTTGGAGGTGAGCAGTTCTTC.